This TCR beta chain comes out of a study of regulatory T cells in long-lasting Graves disease. This clonotype was counted many times. Time point of the sample: newly diagnosed GD, antithyroid drugs for less than 3 months. TCR sequences were obtained from RNA taken from PBMCs. Germline trimming cut 6 bases from V and 4 bases from J; bases unmatched to any gene: 10. From germline, CDR1 is SGHAT and CDR2 FQNNGV. The CDR3 runs to 15 residues. Libraries of TCR beta came from iRepertoire HTBI primers plus Arm-PCR of CDR3 regions. TCRdb processed the multiplex PCR reads anew with MiXCR; each CDR3 protein has one entry. Here the sample spans about 530,000 distinct CDR3 sequences, roughly a sixth being singletons. Another study also made use of these data, one on T cells in Graves' hyperthyroidism and ophthalmopathy.

The sequenced sample was peripheral blood mononuclear cells (PBMCs), obtained at new diagnosis, from a patient treated with antithyroid drugs. This chain uses TRBV11-2 with TRBJ1-1; 8 bases fit TRBD1. The receptor comes from a woman aged 35-65 years with Graves disease. CDR3 DNA sequence: TGTGCCAGCAGTCTAGGAGGTACAGGGGGCACTGAAGCTTTCTTT. Protein product: CASSLGGTGGTEAFF.